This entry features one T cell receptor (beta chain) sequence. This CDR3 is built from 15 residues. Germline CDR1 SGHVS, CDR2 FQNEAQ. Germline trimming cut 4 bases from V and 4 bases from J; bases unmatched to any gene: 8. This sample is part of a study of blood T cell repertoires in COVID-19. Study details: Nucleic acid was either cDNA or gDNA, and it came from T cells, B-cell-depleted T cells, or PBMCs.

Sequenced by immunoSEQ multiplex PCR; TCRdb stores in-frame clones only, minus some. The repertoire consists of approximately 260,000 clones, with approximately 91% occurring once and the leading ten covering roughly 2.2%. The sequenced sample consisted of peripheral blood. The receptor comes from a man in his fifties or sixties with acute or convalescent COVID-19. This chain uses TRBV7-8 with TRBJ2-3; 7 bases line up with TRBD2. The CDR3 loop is CASSYFGGGSDTQYF. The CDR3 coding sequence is TGTGCCAGCAGCTACTTTGGCGGGGGTTCAGATACGCAGTATTTT.